In this sample, the clone carrying this TCR beta chain turned up a few times. Antigen unknown. This sample is part of a study of T cell repertoires in cytomegalovirus infection. Study as a whole: CMV epitopes used comprised recently identified HLA-C-restricted ones and well-studied HLA-B-restricted ones. CMV infection and matching HLA type were both indicated by public TCR beta signatures.

The CDR3 length is 13 residues. The germline V gene has CDR1 SGDLS and CDR2 YYNGEE. V lost 7 bases, J lost 4 bases, and 9 bases lay in between. TCRdb re-derived calls from the reads in MiXCR, one entry per CDR3 protein. This sample has some 920,000 distinct CDR3 sequences, with approximately 31% found just once. The clonotype comes from a human donor in good health (CMV status not recorded). Some clones in this sample may be carry-over from other donors' samples. The chain couples TRBV9 to TRBJ2-6, with a possible D match to TRBD1 (5 bases). The material sequenced was cultured CD8+ T cells from PBMCs, taken from culture after CMV antigen stimulation. CDR3 DNA: TGTGCCAGCTGGGGCCTCGGGGCCAACGTCCTGACTTTC. Its protein is CASWGLGANVLTF.